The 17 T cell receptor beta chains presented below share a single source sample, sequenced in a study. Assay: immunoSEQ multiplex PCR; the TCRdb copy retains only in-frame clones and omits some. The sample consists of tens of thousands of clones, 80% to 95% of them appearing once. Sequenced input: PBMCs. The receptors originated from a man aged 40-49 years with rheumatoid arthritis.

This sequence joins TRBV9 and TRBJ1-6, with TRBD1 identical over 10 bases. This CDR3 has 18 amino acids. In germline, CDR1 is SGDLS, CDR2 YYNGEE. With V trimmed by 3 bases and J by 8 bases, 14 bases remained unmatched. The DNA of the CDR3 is TGTGCCAGCAGCGCCCGCCGGGACAGGGGCCAAGGGTATTCACCCCTCCACTTT. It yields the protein CASSARRDRGQGYSPLHF.

CDR3 protein: CASGVPETQYF. Here the CDR3 DNA reads TGTGCCAGCGGTGTACCGGAGACCCAGTACTTC. The chain recombines TRBV5-4 with TRBJ2-5; D not certain. Germline CDR1 is SGHNT and CDR2 is YYREEE (reference sequence). CDR3 size: 11 residues. Trimming left V 7 bases short and J 5 bases short, with 9 bases between.

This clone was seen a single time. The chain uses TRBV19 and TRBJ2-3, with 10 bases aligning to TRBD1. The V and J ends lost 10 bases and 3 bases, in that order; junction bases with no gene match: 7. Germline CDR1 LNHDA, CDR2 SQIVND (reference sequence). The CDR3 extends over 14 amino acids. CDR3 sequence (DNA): TGTGCCACCACTCAGGGACAGGGGACAGATACGCAGTATTTT. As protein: CATTQGQGTDTQYF. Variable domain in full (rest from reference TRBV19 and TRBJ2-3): DGGITQSPKYLFRKEGQNVTLSCEQNLNHDAMYWYRQDPGQGLRLIYYSQIVNDFQKGDIAEGYSVSREKKESFPLTVTSAQKNPTAFYLCATTQGQGTDTQYFGPGTRLTVL.

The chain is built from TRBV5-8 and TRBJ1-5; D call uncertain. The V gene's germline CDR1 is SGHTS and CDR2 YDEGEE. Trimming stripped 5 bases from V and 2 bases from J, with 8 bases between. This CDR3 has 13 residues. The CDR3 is CASSLLGNQPQHF. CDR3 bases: TGTGCCAGCAGTCTGCTAGGCAATCAGCCCCAGCATTTT.

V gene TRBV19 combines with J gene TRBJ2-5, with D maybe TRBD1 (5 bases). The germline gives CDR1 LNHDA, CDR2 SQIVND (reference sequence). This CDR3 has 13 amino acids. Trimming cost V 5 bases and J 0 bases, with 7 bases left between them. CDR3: CASSYRYQETQYF. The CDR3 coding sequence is TGTGCCAGTAGTTACAGGTACCAAGAGACCCAGTACTTC.

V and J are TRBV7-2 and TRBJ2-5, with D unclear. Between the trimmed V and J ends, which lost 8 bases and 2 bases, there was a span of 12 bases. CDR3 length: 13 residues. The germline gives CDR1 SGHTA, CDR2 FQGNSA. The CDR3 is CASGLGPQETQYF. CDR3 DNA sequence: TGTGCCAGCGGCCTGGGTCCTCAAGAGACCCAGTACTTC.

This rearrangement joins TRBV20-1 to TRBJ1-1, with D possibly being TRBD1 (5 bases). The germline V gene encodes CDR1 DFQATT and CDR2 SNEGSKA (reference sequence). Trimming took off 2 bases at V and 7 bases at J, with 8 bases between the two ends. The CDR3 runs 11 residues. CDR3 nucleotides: TGCAGTGCTAGACGGGACGGTGAAGCTTTCTTT. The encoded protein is CSARRDGEAFF.

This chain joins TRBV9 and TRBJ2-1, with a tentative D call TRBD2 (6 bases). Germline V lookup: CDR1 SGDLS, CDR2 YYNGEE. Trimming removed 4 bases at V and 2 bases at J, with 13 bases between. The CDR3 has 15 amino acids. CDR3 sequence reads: CASSLQGGTYNEQFF. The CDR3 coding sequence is TGTGCCAGCAGCCTCCAGGGAGGAACCTACAATGAGCAGTTCTTC.

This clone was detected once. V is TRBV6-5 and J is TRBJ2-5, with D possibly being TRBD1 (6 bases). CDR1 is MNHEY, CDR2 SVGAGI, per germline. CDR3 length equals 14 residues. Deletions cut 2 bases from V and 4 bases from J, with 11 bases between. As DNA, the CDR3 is TGTGCCAGCAGTTACGGACAGTTTTCAGAGACCCAGTACTTC. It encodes CASSYGQFSETQYF.

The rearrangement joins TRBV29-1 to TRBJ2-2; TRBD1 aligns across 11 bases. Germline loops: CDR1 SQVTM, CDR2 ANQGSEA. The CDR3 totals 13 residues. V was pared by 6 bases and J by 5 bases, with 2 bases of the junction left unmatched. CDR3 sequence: CSVGQGATGELFF. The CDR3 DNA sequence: TGCAGCGTAGGACAGGGGGCGACCGGGGAGCTGTTTTTT.

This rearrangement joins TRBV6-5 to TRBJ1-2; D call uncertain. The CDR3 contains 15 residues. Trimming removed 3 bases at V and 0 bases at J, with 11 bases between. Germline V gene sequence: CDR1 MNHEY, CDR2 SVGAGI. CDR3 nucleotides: TGTGCCAGCAGTTATGCGGGCCCAGCTAACTATGGCTACACCTTC. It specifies CASSYAGPANYGYTF.

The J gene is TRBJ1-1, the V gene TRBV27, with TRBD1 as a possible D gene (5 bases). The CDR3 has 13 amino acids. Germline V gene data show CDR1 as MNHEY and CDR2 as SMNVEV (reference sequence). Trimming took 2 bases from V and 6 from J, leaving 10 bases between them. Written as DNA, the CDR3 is TGTGCCAGCAGTTTACAGGGAAGCGCTGAAGCTTTCTTT. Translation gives CASSLQGSAEAFF.

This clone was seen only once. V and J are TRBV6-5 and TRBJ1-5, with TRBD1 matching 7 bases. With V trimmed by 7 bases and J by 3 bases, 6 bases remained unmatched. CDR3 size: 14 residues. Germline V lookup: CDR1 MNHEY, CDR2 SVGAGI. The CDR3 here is CASTDRDHNQPQHF. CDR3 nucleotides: TGTGCCAGCACCGACAGGGACCACAATCAGCCCCAGCATTTT.

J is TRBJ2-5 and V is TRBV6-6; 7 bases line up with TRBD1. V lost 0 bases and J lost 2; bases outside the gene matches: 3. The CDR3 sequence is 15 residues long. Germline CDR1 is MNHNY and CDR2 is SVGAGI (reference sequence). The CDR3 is CASSYSGTVQETQYF. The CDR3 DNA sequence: TGTGCCAGCAGTTACTCCGGGACAGTTCAAGAGACCCAGTACTTC.

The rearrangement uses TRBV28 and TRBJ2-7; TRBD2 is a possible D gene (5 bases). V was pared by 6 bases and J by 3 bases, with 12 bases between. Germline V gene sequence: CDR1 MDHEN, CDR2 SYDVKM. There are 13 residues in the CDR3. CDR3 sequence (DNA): TGTGCCAGCAGAAGGACTCTTCTCTACGAGCAGTACTTC. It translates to CASRRTLLYEQYF.

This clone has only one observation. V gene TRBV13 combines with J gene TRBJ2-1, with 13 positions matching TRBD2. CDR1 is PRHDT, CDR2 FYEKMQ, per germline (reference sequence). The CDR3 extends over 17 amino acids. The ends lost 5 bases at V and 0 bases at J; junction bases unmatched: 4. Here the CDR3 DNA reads TGTGCCAGCAGCCTTAGGACTAGCGGGAGCTCCTACAATGAGCAGTTCTTC. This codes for CASSLRTSGSSYNEQFF.

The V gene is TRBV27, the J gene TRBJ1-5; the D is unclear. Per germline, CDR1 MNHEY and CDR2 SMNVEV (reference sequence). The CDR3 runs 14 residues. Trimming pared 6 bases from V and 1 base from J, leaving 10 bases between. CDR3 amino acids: CASSLRGSNQPQHF. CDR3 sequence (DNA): TGTGCCAGCAGCCTGAGAGGGAGCAATCAGCCCCAGCATTTT.